This T cell receptor beta chain stems from a study of early T cells in non-severe SARS-CoV-2 infection. Whole-study context: Chains from this unsorted whole-blood bulk RNA could not be paired.

This clonotype came up many times. What it binds is unknown. Attachment of unique molecular identifiers was made to individual cDNA molecules. A single record per CDR3 protein comes from TCRdb applying MiXCR to the 5' RACE reads. Of tens of thousands of distinct CDR3 sequences in the sample, roughly 13% were seen once. The CDR3 has 15 residues. Trimming pared 0 bases from V and 7 bases from J, leaving 10 bases between. Germline V gene lookup returns CDR1 LNHDA and CDR2 SQIVND (reference sequence). Broader study findings: The matching step, a VDJdb search, favored anti-spike CD8 responses and missed private and CD4 specificities.

The chain recombines TRBV19 with TRBJ2-6; D is unclear. This TCR came from an adult who was a healthcare worker with PCR-confirmed SARS-CoV-2 infection or an uninfected control (not recorded which). The sequencing input was whole blood. For the CDR3, the DNA is TGTGCCAGTAGTATAGACGTAAACCTAGCCAACGTCCTGACTTTC. As protein: CASSIDVNLANVLTF.